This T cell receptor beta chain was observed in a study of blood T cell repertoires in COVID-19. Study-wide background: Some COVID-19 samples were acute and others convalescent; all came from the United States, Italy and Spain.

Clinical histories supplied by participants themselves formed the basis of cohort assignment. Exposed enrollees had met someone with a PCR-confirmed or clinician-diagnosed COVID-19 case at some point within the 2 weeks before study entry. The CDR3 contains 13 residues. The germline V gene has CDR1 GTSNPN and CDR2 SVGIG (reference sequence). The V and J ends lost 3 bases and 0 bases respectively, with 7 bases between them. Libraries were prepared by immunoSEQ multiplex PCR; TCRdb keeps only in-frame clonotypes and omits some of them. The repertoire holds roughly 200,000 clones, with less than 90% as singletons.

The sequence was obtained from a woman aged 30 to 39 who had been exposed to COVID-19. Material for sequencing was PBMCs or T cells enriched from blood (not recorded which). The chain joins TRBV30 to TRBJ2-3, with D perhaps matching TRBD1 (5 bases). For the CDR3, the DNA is TGTGCCTGGAGCAGGGTTAGCACAGATACGCAGTATTTT. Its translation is CAWSRVSTDTQYF.